This TCR beta chain was found in a study of control samples from healthy donors and cancer patients. Clones were sequenced by immunoSEQ multiplex PCR, and TCRdb holds only the in-frame ones, with some missing. The table has over 75,000 clones, 70% to 90% seen once; the top ten hold approximately 19%. This TCR was sampled from a man aged 25-45 years in good health. The sample comprised blood.

This CDR3 reads CASSSNGLNTEAFF. CDR3 nucleotides: TGTGCCAGCAGCTCAAACGGATTGAACACTGAAGCTTTCTTT. The chain is built from TRBV5-6 and TRBJ1-1; D not certain. The CDR3 loop spans 14 amino acids. Germline V gene sequence: CDR1 SGHDT, CDR2 YYEEEE. The V end lost 3 bases, the J end lost 0 bases, and 9 bases lay between the germline ends.